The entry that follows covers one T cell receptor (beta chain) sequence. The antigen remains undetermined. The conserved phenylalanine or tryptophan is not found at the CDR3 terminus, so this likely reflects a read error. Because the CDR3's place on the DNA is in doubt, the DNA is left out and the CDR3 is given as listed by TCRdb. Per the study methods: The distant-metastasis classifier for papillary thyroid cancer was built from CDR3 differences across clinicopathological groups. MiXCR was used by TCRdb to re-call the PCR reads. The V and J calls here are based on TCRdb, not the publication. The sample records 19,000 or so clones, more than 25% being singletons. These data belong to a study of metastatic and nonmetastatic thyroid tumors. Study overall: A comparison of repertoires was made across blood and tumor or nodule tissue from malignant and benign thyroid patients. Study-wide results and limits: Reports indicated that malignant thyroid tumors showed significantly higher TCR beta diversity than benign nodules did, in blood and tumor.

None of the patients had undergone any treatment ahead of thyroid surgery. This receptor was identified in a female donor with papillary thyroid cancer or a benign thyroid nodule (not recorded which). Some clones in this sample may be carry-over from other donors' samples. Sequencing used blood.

This CDR3 reads CACSFTGTGGASWFV. The V call is TRBV11-2, the J call TRBJ2-1; TRBD1, the D gene given by the table, was not confirmed from the DNA. The CDR3 is made up of 15 amino acids, end residues included. CDR1 is SGHAT, CDR2 FQNNGV, per germline.